The next 31 T cell receptor beta chains were all read from a single sample in a study of cytomegalovirus exposure and HLA in healthy donors. PCR used 60 Vbeta primers and 13 Jbeta primers. Clones were read by immunoSEQ multiplex PCR, and TCRdb kept only the in-frame ones, dropping some. The data show about 120,000 clones, with around 10% seen just once and about 3% held by the top ten. Sequencing was done on a sample of PBMCs. These receptors were taken from a man aged 25-45 years in good health and CMV-seronegative.

This clone was seen a few times. The J gene is TRBJ2-1, the V gene TRBV7-2; TRBD2 might be the D (5 bases). This CDR3 is built from 15 residues. With 5 bases removed from V and 9 bases from J, the gap between germline ends came to 20 bases. Germline V gene lookup returns CDR1 SGHTA and CDR2 FQGNSA. CDR3 DNA: TGTGCCAGCAGCCAGGAAAGATTAAGGAGGATTGAGCAGTTCTTC. Its protein product is CASSQERLRRIEQFF.

This clone was counted only a few times. The genes are TRBV10-3 and TRBJ2-3; D is perhaps TRBD2 (6 bases). This CDR3 region has 16 residues. Trimming took 0 bases from V and 5 from J, leaving 15 bases between them. Germline CDR1 ENHRY, CDR2 SYGVKD. The CDR3: CAISESAAGGGDTQYF. The CDR3 DNA sequence: TGTGCCATCAGTGAGTCGGCAGCGGGTGGAGGAGATACGCAGTATTTT.

This clone was seen only a few times. The chain is built from TRBV7-2 and TRBJ1-1; D remains unclear. The germline gives CDR1 SGHTA, CDR2 FQGNSA. Trimming pared 5 bases from V and 1 base from J, leaving 11 bases between. The CDR3 runs 14 residues. CDR3 coding DNA: TGTGCCAGCAGCCCATCATACGGGAACACTGAAGCTTTCTTT. Protein product: CASSPSYGNTEAFF.

There are a few counts of this clone. The chain carries TRBV27 and TRBJ2-1; TRBD2 aligns across 9 bases. This CDR3 comprises 18 residues. Losses at the gene ends were 0 bases for V and 4 bases for J; bases not matched to a gene: 10. CDR1 is MNHEY, CDR2 SMNVEV, per germline (reference sequence). CDR3 in amino acids: CASSLSISAGGLYNEQFF. The CDR3 region has the DNA TGTGCCAGCAGTTTATCTATCTCCGCGGGGGGGCTTTACAATGAGCAGTTCTTC.

The rearrangement joins TRBV5-5 to TRBJ1-2; the match to TRBD1 covers 7 bases. CDR1 is SGHKS, CDR2 YYEKEE, per germline (reference sequence). The CDR3 totals 14 residues. The ends lost 5 bases at V and 3 bases at J; junction bases unmatched: 7. The CDR3 is CASRNSGQYYGYTF. The CDR3, as DNA: TGTGCCAGCAGAAACTCGGGACAGTACTATGGCTACACCTTC.

The genes are TRBV7-8 and TRBJ1-5; TRBD1 agrees at 9 bases. This CDR3 is 17 amino acids long. V was clipped by 0 bases and J by 1 base; unmatched bases: 4. The germline V gene has CDR1 SGHVS and CDR2 FQNEAQ. DNA for the CDR3: TGTGCCAGCAGCTTAGCTACCGGGACAGGGAGCAATCAGCCCCAGCATTTT. Its translation: CASSLATGTGSNQPQHF. The complete variable domain, with remaining parts taken from reference TRBV7-8 and TRBJ1-5, reads GAGVSQSPRYKVAKRGQDVALRCDPISGHVSLFWYQQALGQGPEFLTYFQNEAQLDKSGLPSDRFFAERPEGSVSTLKIQRTQQEDSAVYLCASSLATGTGSNQPQHFGDGTRLSIL.

As DNA, the CDR3 is TGTGCCTGGTCACTGGGGCACGCAAATCAGCCCCAGCATTTT. Its protein product is CAWSLGHANQPQHF. The rearrangement uses TRBV30 and TRBJ1-5, with a tentative D call TRBD1 (5 bases). This CDR3 has 14 residues. V was shortened by 5 bases and J by 4 bases, with 15 bases between the two germline ends. Per the germline V gene, CDR1 is GTSNPN and CDR2 is SVGIG (reference sequence).

The genes are TRBV29-1 and TRBJ2-4; D remains ambiguous. CDR3 size: 11 residues. Trimming cost V 3 bases and J 4 bases, with 4 bases left between them. Germline V gene lookup returns CDR1 SQVTM and CDR2 ANQGSEA. The CDR3 sequence is CSVESKNIQYF. The CDR3, as DNA: TGCAGCGTTGAGAGTAAAAACATTCAGTACTTC. Combining the CDR3 with reference TRBV29-1 and TRBJ2-4 gives the whole variable domain SAVISQKPSRDICQRGTSLTIQCQVDSQVTMMFWYRQQPGQSLTLIATANQGSEATYESGFVIDKFPISRPNLTFSTLTVSNMSPEDSSIYLCSVESKNIQYFGAGTRLSVL.

V is TRBV6-1 and J is TRBJ1-2, with 8 bases that match TRBD1. The CDR3 length is 13 residues. V dropped 7 bases and J dropped 3; count of bases not matched to a gene: 4. Germline V gene lookup returns CDR1 MNHNS and CDR2 SASEGT. CDR3 loop: CASNNRGDYGYTF. CDR3 in DNA: TGTGCCAGCAACAACAGGGGGGACTATGGCTACACCTTC.

With regard to this clone: One end of the junction does not line up with germline, which may come from a read error. The chain carries TRBV2 and TRBJ1-6, with 7 bases identical to TRBD1. The CDR3 loop spans 17 amino acids. Germline V gene sequence: CDR1 SNHLY, CDR2 FYNNEI. The CDR3 DNA follows: TGTGCCAGCAGTGTAGAAGGGGGCACAGCCTACAATTCACCCCTCCACTTT. This gives the protein CASSVEGGTAYNSPLHF.

This clone was found a few times. The chain joins TRBV2 to TRBJ1-5; perhaps TRBD1 as D (6 bases). The CDR3 runs to 14 residues. The V end lost 4 bases, the J end lost 2 bases, and 9 bases lay between the germline ends. Germline V CDR1 and CDR2: SNHLY, FYNNEI. CDR3 coding DNA: TGTGCCAGCAGTGGGACAGCTGGCAATCAGCCCCAGCATTTT. Its translation: CASSGTAGNQPQHF.

This clone was picked up a small number of times. The CDR3 region is CASSPEPGQAYEQYF. The CDR3 DNA sequence: TGCGCCAGCAGCCCCGAGCCGGGACAGGCCTACGAGCAGTACTTC. The genes are TRBV4-1 and TRBJ2-7; TRBD1 matches 8 bases. V trimming: 4 bases; J trimming: 2 bases; junction bases outside the gene matches: 7. The CDR3 length is 15 residues. Germline V gene data show CDR1 as MGHRA and CDR2 as YSYEKL.

This clone was detected only once. The chain carries TRBV11-2 and TRBJ2-7; unclear D gene. Germline V lookup: CDR1 SGHAT, CDR2 FQNNGV. The CDR3 loop spans 13 amino acids. Trimming left V 1 base short and J 4 bases short, with 8 bases between. CDR3 nucleotide sequence: TGTGCCAGCAGCTTAGGACAAATATACGAGCAGTACTTC. Amino acid sequence: CASSLGQIYEQYF.

This clone turned up a few times. The genes are TRBV7-9 and TRBJ1-4; TRBD1 might be the D (6 bases). CDR3 length: 15 amino acids. CDR1 SEHNR and CDR2 FQNEAQ come from the germline V gene (reference sequence). Trimming pared 1 base from V and 6 bases from J, leaving 12 bases between. In DNA form, the CDR3 reads TGTGCCAGCAGCTTAGGTTGGGGGCCGGATGAAAAACTGTTTTTT. This translates into CASSLGWGPDEKLFF. The full variable domain, with the rest looked up from reference TRBV7-9 and TRBJ1-4, is DTGVSQNPRHKITKRGQNVTFRCDPISEHNRLYWYRQTLGQGPEFLTYFQNEAQLEKSRLLSDRFSAERPKGSFSTLEIQRTEQGDSAMYLCASSLGWGPDEKLFFGSGTQLSVL.

CDR3 protein: CASRVGLAAQGRDEQYF. The CDR3 bases are TGTGCCAGCAGAGTGGGACTAGCGGCTCAGGGAAGGGACGAGCAGTACTTC. The chain links TRBV2 to TRBJ2-7; 11 positions match TRBD2. Germline CDR1 is SNHLY and CDR2 is FYNNEI. The CDR3 is made up of 17 amino acids. With V trimmed by 6 bases and J by 5 bases, 15 bases remained unmatched.

This clone was seen more than once but under ten times. V and J are TRBV5-1 and TRBJ1-1, with 8 bases fitting TRBD1. This CDR3 has 17 residues. The germline V gene encodes CDR1 SGHRS and CDR2 YFSETQ. Trimming cost V 0 bases and J 0 bases; bases outside gene matches: 7. DNA for the CDR3: TGCGCCAGCAGCTTGGGGCAGGGGGCAGGGATGAACACTGAAGCTTTCTTT. Protein product: CASSLGQGAGMNTEAFF. Using reference TRBV5-1 and TRBJ1-1 for the parts outside the CDR3, the full variable domain is KAGVTQTPRYLIKTRGQQVTLSCSPISGHRSVSWYQQTPGQGLQFLFEYFSETQRNKGNFPGRFSGRQFSNSRSEMNVSTLELGDSALYLCASSLGQGAGMNTEAFFGQGTRLTVV.

This clone was recorded a few times. The V gene is TRBV19, the J gene TRBJ1-4; 8 nucleotides align to TRBD1. Looked up from germline, CDR1 is LNHDA and CDR2 is SQIVND (reference sequence). Trimming cost V 5 bases and J 4 bases; bases outside gene matches: 3. This CDR3 region has 14 residues. The chain's CDR3 is CASSPDRDNEKLFF. The CDR3 bases are TGTGCCAGTAGTCCGGACAGGGATAATGAAAAACTGTTTTTT.

This clone turned up a few times. The chain carries TRBV19 and TRBJ1-1, with 11 bases lining up with TRBD1. With V trimmed by 7 bases and J by 0 bases, 13 bases remained unmatched. The CDR3 has 18 amino acids. CDR1 and CDR2 from the germline V gene are LNHDA and SQIVND (reference sequence). CDR3 region: CASTNLPGQGGMNTEAFF. The CDR3 DNA sequence: TGTGCCAGTACCAATCTTCCGGGACAGGGGGGGATGAACACTGAAGCTTTCTTT. The full variable domain, in which reference TRBV19 and TRBJ1-1 provide the parts outside the CDR3, is DGGITQSPKYLFRKEGQNVTLSCEQNLNHDAMYWYRQDPGQGLRLIYYSQIVNDFQKGDIAEGYSVSREKKESFPLTVTSAQKNPTAFYLCASTNLPGQGGMNTEAFFGQGTRLTVV.

V gene TRBV7-9 combines with J gene TRBJ1-1; 9 positions match TRBD1. CDR1 is SEHNR and CDR2 is FQNEAQ in the germline V gene (reference sequence). The CDR3 has 15 residues. J was trimmed by 3 bases and V by 5 bases; bases with no gene match: 7. DNA for the CDR3: TGTGCCAGCAGCACTGGACAGGGGTTGTACACTGAAGCTTTCTTT. Translating gives CASSTGQGLYTEAFF.

The chain uses TRBV7-9 and TRBJ2-1, with TRBD2 matching over 10 bases. V shed 8 bases, J shed 0 bases, and the junction held 4 bases outside the gene matches. The germline V gene has CDR1 SEHNR and CDR2 FQNEAQ (reference sequence). CDR3 size: 15 residues. The CDR3 loop reads CASPTSGYSYNEQFF. The CDR3 DNA reads TGTGCCAGCCCGACTAGCGGGTACTCCTACAATGAGCAGTTCTTC.

This clone was counted a few times. This sequence joins TRBV19 and TRBJ2-7; the match to TRBD1 covers 9 bases. The CDR3 covers 14 residues. Germline V CDR1 and CDR2: LNHDA, SQIVND (reference sequence). Trimming removed 9 bases from V and 6 bases from J; junction bases left unmatched: 12. The CDR3 DNA reads as TGTGCCAGCCAAACCGGGACAGGGACGGCCGAGCAGTACTTC. Amino acids: CASQTGTGTAEQYF.

This clone showed up just a few times. The V gene is TRBV9, the J gene TRBJ2-2; D unclear. The CDR3 is 12 residues long. Germline V gives CDR1 SGDLS, CDR2 YYNGEE. Trimming left V 4 bases short and J 4 bases short, with 5 bases between. CDR3 sequence reads: CASSPFTGELFF. In nucleotides, the CDR3 is TGTGCCAGCAGCCCATTCACCGGGGAGCTGTTTTTT.

The gene calls are TRBV4-1 and TRBJ1-2, with D possibly TRBD1 on 5 matching bases. V lost 0 bases and J lost 4, with 12 bases in between. This CDR3 contains 15 residues. Germline V CDR1 and CDR2: MGHRA, YSYEKL. CDR3 sequence (DNA): TGCGCCAGCAGCCAAGATGAGGGACTACGCTATGGCTACACCTTC. It yields the protein CASSQDEGLRYGYTF.

V usage is TRBV6-1 and J usage is TRBJ2-6, with a tentative D call TRBD2 (6 bases). The germline V and J ends were trimmed by 7 bases and 0 bases, with 10 bases remaining between them. The CDR3 consists of 15 residues. Germline V CDR1 and CDR2: MNHNS, SASEGT. The DNA of the CDR3 is TGTGCCAGCACCTACGGGAGCTCTGGGGCCAACGTCCTGACTTTC. It yields the protein CASTYGSSGANVLTF.

This clone occurred a few times. The V call is TRBV6-1, the J call TRBJ1-2, with D perhaps TRBD1 (5 bases). The CDR3 is 13 residues long. The V end was cut by 2 bases, the J end by 2 bases, with 6 bases between. Germline CDR1 is MNHNS and CDR2 is SASEGT. CDR3 DNA sequence: TGTGCCAGCAGTGAACAGGGCAACTATGGCTACACCTTC. This sequence encodes CASSEQGNYGYTF.

The chain combines TRBV18 with TRBJ2-6; TRBD2 might be the D (6 bases). CDR3 length: 17 residues. The V end lost 2 bases, the J end lost 1 base, and 12 bases lay between the germline ends. Germline V gives CDR1 KGHSH, CDR2 LQKENI. CDR3 nucleotides: TGTGCCAGCTCACCAAAGGGCCGGGGGTCTGGGGCCAACGTCCTGACTTTC. Its protein is CASSPKGRGSGANVLTF.

J is TRBJ1-3 and V is TRBV19; 8 nucleotides match TRBD1. V shed 5 bases, J shed 12 bases, and the junction held 6 bases outside the gene matches. Germline loops: CDR1 LNHDA, CDR2 SQIVND (reference sequence). This CDR3 spans 12 amino acids. The CDR3 nucleotides are TGTGCCAGTAGTGGACAGGGTGGTTTCATATATTTT. As protein: CASSGQGGFIYF.

This chain joins TRBV7-9 and TRBJ2-5; D is uncertain. Germline CDR1 is SEHNR and CDR2 is FQNEAQ (reference sequence). The CDR3 runs 14 residues. V shed 7 bases and J shed 0 bases, with 12 bases lying between them. This chain's CDR3 is CASTSGVNQETQYF. In DNA, the CDR3 is TGTGCCAGCACCTCAGGCGTTAACCAAGAGACCCAGTACTTC.

The CDR3 protein is CASSLERGGQPQHF. The DNA of the CDR3 is TGTGCCAGCAGTCTTGAGAGGGGGGGGCAGCCCCAGCATTTT. The genes are TRBV27 and TRBJ1-5, with D possibly being TRBD1 (6 bases). V was pared by 5 bases and J by 7 bases, with 15 bases between. The CDR3 has 14 residues. The germline V gene encodes CDR1 MNHEY and CDR2 SMNVEV (reference sequence).

The V gene is TRBV7-2, the J gene TRBJ1-2; no definite D call. This CDR3 region has 11 residues. Trimming pared 8 bases from V and 1 base from J, leaving 5 bases between. The germline V gene encodes CDR1 SGHTA and CDR2 FQGNSA. CDR3 in amino acids: CASEFNYGYTF. CDR3 in DNA: TGTGCCAGCGAGTTTAACTATGGCTACACCTTC.

This clone was seen more than once but under ten times. The V and J genes are TRBV11-2 and TRBJ2-7; 8 nucleotides agree with TRBD2. Germline CDR1 is SGHAT and CDR2 is FQNNGV. The CDR3 is 14 residues long. The trim removed 5 bases at V and 7 bases at J, leaving 10 bases unmatched. CDR3 in DNA: TGTGCCAGCAGCCCAGGACTAGCATCGATGGAGCAGTACTTC. This encodes CASSPGLASMEQYF. The full variable domain, with the rest looked up from reference TRBV11-2 and TRBJ2-7, is EAGVAQSPRYKIIEKRQSVAFWCNPISGHATLYWYQQILGQGPKLLIQFQNNGVVDDSQLPKDRFSAERLKGVDSTLKIQPAKLEDSAVYLCASSPGLASMEQYFGPGTRLTVT.